The present TCR beta chain was sequenced within a study of T cells after posttransplantation cyclophosphamide. Treatment was busulfan-fludarabine conditioning, a marrow graft, and cyclophosphamide on days +3 and +4. This clone was picked up one time. This table comes from immunoSEQ multiplex PCR, and its TCRdb copy is limited to in-frame clones, with some not included. The data show several thousand clones, more than 75% seen once. V gave up 7 bases and J gave up 2 bases; unmatched junction bases: 5. The CDR3 runs to 14 residues. The V gene's germline CDR1 is LNHDA and CDR2 SQIVND (reference sequence).

The chain links TRBV19 to TRBJ1-3, with 7 bases fitting TRBD1. The sequencing here drew on PBMCs, taken after allogeneic stem cell transplant with posttransplant cyclophosphamide. This receptor was obtained from a female patient in her forties who received an allogeneic stem cell transplant from an unrelated donor, was CMV-positive, and had no GVHD. The graft donor may have given rise to some T cells. The CDR3 here is CASMTGYPGNTIYF. For the CDR3, the DNA is TGTGCCAGTATGACAGGGTACCCTGGAAACACCATATATTTT. Based on the CDR3 plus reference TRBV19 and TRBJ1-3, the full variable domain is DGGITQSPKYLFRKEGQNVTLSCEQNLNHDAMYWYRQDPGQGLRLIYYSQIVNDFQKGDIAEGYSVSREKKESFPLTVTSAQKNPTAFYLCASMTGYPGNTIYFGEGSWLTVV.